The 3 T cell receptor beta chains presented below share a single source sample, sequenced in a study of blood T cell repertoires in COVID-19 (dated by TCRdb to the early 2020s). To prepare the library, the immunoSEQ multiplex PCR assay was applied. The table comes from immuneACCESS by way of TCRdb, which keeps in-frame sequences with V and J called. Part of the clones is missing from these tables; in studies checked, under half for an unresolved V gene and the rest for unknown reasons. For this sample there are approximately 180,000 clones; approximately 81% appear just once. The ten largest clones take up roughly 18% of the sample. Specimen: peripheral blood. These receptors were collected from a person aged 70 to 80 with COVID-19, enrolled during active disease.

J is TRBJ2-1 and V is TRBV27; the D gene is possibly TRBD2 (5 bases). The ends were cut back, 4 bases at V and 5 bases at J, with 27 bases in the middle. CDR1 is MNHEY and CDR2 is SMNVEV in the germline V gene (reference sequence). The CDR3 runs 19 residues. CDR3 DNA sequence: TGTGCCAGCAGTTCCAACAAGGACGTTAGGTCATGGAGGAACAATGAGCAGTTCTTC. Protein sequence: CASSSNKDVRSWRNNEQFF.

The chain employs TRBV4-2 and TRBJ2-7; TRBD1 agrees at 7 bases. V gave up 1 base and J gave up 1 base; unmatched junction bases: 4. The CDR3 is made up of 15 amino acids. CDR1 is LGHNA, CDR2 YNFKEQ, per germline. For the CDR3, the DNA is TGTGCCAGCAGCCAAGTACAGGGGATGTCCTACGAGCAGTACTTC. It yields the protein CASSQVQGMSYEQYF.

V gene TRBV6-5 combines with J gene TRBJ2-5; D remains unclear. CDR3 size: 12 residues. Germline lookup yields CDR1 MNHEY and CDR2 SVGAGI. Trimming removed 8 bases at V and 4 bases at J, with 11 bases between. CDR3 region: CASETVGETQYF. The CDR3 DNA reads as TGTGCCAGCGAAACAGTAGGAGAGACCCAGTACTTC.